The clone carrying this T cell receptor (beta chain) showed up many times. Treatment here: PENTA 11 planned treatment interruption arm or continuous ART arm. The sample is drawn from a study of HIV-infected children after antiretroviral therapy interruption. Turning to the study itself: Recorded EBV and CMV exposure existed for most children.

V shed 5 bases and J shed 2 bases, with 16 bases lying between them. CDR3 length: 15 residues. In germline, CDR1 is LNHDA, CDR2 SQIVND (reference sequence). Unique molecular identifiers were included in an RNA-based 3' RACE TCR library. MiXCR was run by TCRdb on the 3' RACE reads, yielding one entry per CDR3 protein. The table records tens of thousands of distinct CDR3 sequences, around 4% of them present only once. The starting material was CD45RA+ CD4+ T cells from PBMCs, pooled from several time points, obtained from a donor given antiretroviral therapy, either interrupted or continuous. Subset meaning: naive CD4+ CD45RA+ CD45RO- T cells. The chain employs TRBV19 and TRBJ2-7, with D possibly matching TRBD2 (6 bases). This TCR was sampled from a pool of human donors with HIV. This CDR3 is CASSPGLGVTYEQYF. In nucleotides, the CDR3 is TGTGCCAGTAGTCCGGGACTGGGAGTGACCTACGAGCAGTACTTC.